The source of this TCR beta chain is a study of response to subunit inactivated influenza vaccine. Study conclusions and caveats: With each seasonal influenza vaccination, the authors suggested, few new T cells are recruited.

V lost 5 bases, J lost 6 bases, and 15 bases lay in between. The CDR3 contains 14 residues. Per the germline V gene, CDR1 is SGHRS and CDR2 is YFSETQ. TCRdb called the RT-PCR reads again in MiXCR, with one record for every CDR3 protein. Of 550,000 to 800,000 distinct CDR3 sequences detected, approximately 13% appear once; the ten largest clones hold 6.5% to 8.5%. To note about this clonotype: Its antigen is unknown.

This TCR came from a man aged 45-60 years who received an inactivated influenza vaccine. The chain has TRBV5-1 and TRBJ2-4; possible D gene TRBD1, 5 bases. This sample comprised PBMCs from blood, obtained approximately 15 days before vaccination. In DNA form, the CDR3 reads TGCGCCAGCAGAATTAGAACAGGAGTAAACATTCAGTACTTC. Amino acid sequence: CASRIRTGVNIQYF.